This TCR beta chain was recovered during a study of blood T cell repertoires in COVID-19. The germline V gene has CDR1 MNHEY and CDR2 SVGAGI. CDR3 length: 14 residues. Using immunoSEQ multiplex PCR, the repertoire was profiled, and TCRdb retains in-frame clones only, with some absent. Among 50,000 to 85,000 clones listed, about nine tenths were seen once. The source material was peripheral blood. The chain recombines TRBV6-5 with TRBJ1-4; 7 bases match TRBD1. This TCR derives from a human donor in a cohort sampled during active COVID-19. For the CDR3, the DNA is TGTGTAGTCAAGGCGGGACAGTGGGGTGAAAAACTGTTTTTT. Protein: CVVKAGQWGEKLFF.